Listed below are T cell receptor beta chains from one sample, sequenced in a study of T-cell memory formation after mild COVID-19. TCRdb passed the 5' RACE reads through MiXCR, listing each CDR3 protein once. Found here are 560,000 or so distinct CDR3 sequences, 15% to 20% of them singletons; the top ten hold just over 8%. Specimen: PBMCs or a T cell subset sorted from them (not recorded which). The origin of the receptors is an adult woman who had mild COVID-19 (a few samples of this study predate the infection). Cell type and time point are not known. CDR3s include the opening cysteine and the closing phenylalanine or tryptophan. The order of the fields is J gene, V gene, D gene, clone size, CDR3 DNA, CDR3 protein. D genes are given only for firm matches. Clone size is shown for a subset of rows, as once, few, many or a class of expanded clone.

J: TRBJ2-2
V: TRBV5-1
D: TRBD2
size: .
DNA: TGCGCCAGCAGCCAGGGGACTAGCACCGGGGAGCTGTTTTTT
CDR3: CASSQGTSTGELFF

J: TRBJ2-5
V: TRBV20-1
D: TRBD2
size: few
DNA: TGCAGTGCTAGTGGGGTAGCGGGAAGAGTACAGGAGACCCAGTACTTC
CDR3: CSASGVAGRVQETQYF

J: TRBJ2-3
V: TRBV7-2
D: .
size: .
DNA: TGCGCCAGCAGCTTTAGGGGCCCAGATACGCAGTATTTT
CDR3: CASSFRGPDTQYF

J: TRBJ2-1
V: TRBV5-1
D: TRBD2
size: few
DNA: TGCGCCAGCGCCAAGGGCGCTAGCGGGAGGAGTGAGCAGTTCTTC
CDR3: CASAKGASGRSEQFF

J: TRBJ1-1
V: TRBV12-3/TRBV12-4
D: TRBD1
size: .
DNA: TGTGCCAGCATAGGTCCGCGCAGGGGGAGCACTGAAGCTTTCTTT
CDR3: CASIGPRRGSTEAFF

J: TRBJ1-2
V: TRBV12-3/TRBV12-4
D: .
size: few
DNA: TGTGCCAGCAGAATTGGCGGGGGTGGCTACACCTTC
CDR3: CASRIGGGGYTF

J: TRBJ2-3
V: TRBV12-3/TRBV12-4
D: .
size: few
DNA: TGTGCCACGGCAGGGATCACAGATACGCAGTATTTT
CDR3: CATAGITDTQYF

J: TRBJ1-1
V: TRBV19
D: TRBD1
size: .
DNA: TGTGCCAGTAGTATCTCCCCCACAGGGGGCACTGAAGCTTTCTTT
CDR3: CASSISPTGGTEAFF

J: TRBJ2-5
V: TRBV4-1
D: TRBD2
size: few
DNA: TGCGCCAGCAGCCCCTCCCCCCCTTGGACTAGCGGGGCGTACCAAGAGACCCAGTACTTC
CDR3: CASSPSPPWTSGAYQETQYF

J: TRBJ1-2
V: TRBV12-3/TRBV12-4
D: TRBD1
size: few
DNA: TGTGCCAGCAGTCCGTCGACAGGGGACTATGGCTACACCTTC
CDR3: CASSPSTGDYGYTF

J: TRBJ2-3
V: TRBV4-1
D: TRBD2
size: .
DNA: TGCGCCAGCAGCCAAGTGTCTAGCGGGGTTGGCGATACGCAGTATTTT
CDR3: CASSQVSSGVGDTQYF

J: TRBJ2-3
V: TRBV5-5
D: TRBD2
size: .
DNA: TGTGCCAGCAGCTTACCCGGGACTAGCGGCAGTAATACGCAGTATTTT
CDR3: CASSLPGTSGSNTQYF

J: TRBJ2-1
V: TRBV12-3/TRBV12-4
D: TRBD2
size: .
DNA: TGTGCCAGCAGTTCTCGGACAGGACTAGCGGGGTACAATGAGCAGTTCTTC
CDR3: CASSSRTGLAGYNEQFF

J: TRBJ2-7
V: TRBV9
D: TRBD2
size: few
DNA: TGTGCCAGCAGCGATACTAGCGGGGGGTACGAGCAGTACTTC
CDR3: CASSDTSGGYEQYF

J: TRBJ1-4
V: TRBV4-1
D: TRBD1
size: .
DNA: TGCGCCAGCAGTCTGACAGGGGGCGGAAATGAAAAACTGTTTTTT
CDR3: CASSLTGGGNEKLFF

J: TRBJ1-2
V: TRBV4-3
D: .
size: .
DNA: TGCGCCAGCAGTCCCGGTTCGGCATTTACGGGTGGCTACACCTTC
CDR3: CASSPGSAFTGGYTF

J: TRBJ1-5
V: TRBV15
D: .
size: many
DNA: TGTGCCACCAGCAGGGACAGTAGCAATCAGCCCCAGCATTTT
CDR3: CATSRDSSNQPQHF

J: TRBJ2-1
V: TRBV11-2
D: TRBD2
size: few
DNA: TGTGCCAGCAGCTTAGATCATGGAGTAGCGGGTAGCTCCTACAATGAGCAGTTCTTC
CDR3: CASSLDHGVAGSSYNEQFF

J: TRBJ1-1
V: TRBV7-9
D: TRBD1
size: once
DNA: TGTGCCAGCAGCTCCCCCCAGGGGGCGGACACTGAAGCTTTCTTT
CDR3: CASSSPQGADTEAFF

J: TRBJ1-3
V: TRBV4-3
D: .
size: .
DNA: TGCGCCAGCAGCCAAGATTACGCCAGGGGTTACTCCGGGGGAAACACCATATATTTT
CDR3: CASSQDYARGYSGGNTIYF

J: TRBJ1-2
V: TRBV7-9
D: .
size: few
DNA: TGTGCCAGCAGCTTAGCAGGAGGAGCGCCATATGGGGGCTACACCTTC
CDR3: CASSLAGGAPYGGYTF

J: TRBJ1-3
V: TRBV11-2
D: .
size: .
DNA: TGTGCCAGCAGCTTAACGGTCTACGGAAACACCATATATTTT
CDR3: CASSLTVYGNTIYF

J: TRBJ1-5
V: TRBV2
D: .
size: .
DNA: TGTGCCAGCAGTGATGTTACAGTTAATCAGCCCCAGCATTTT
CDR3: CASSDVTVNQPQHF

J: TRBJ1-2
V: TRBV20-1
D: TRBD1
size: few
DNA: TGCAGTGCTAGAGGACAGGGTACTAACTATGGCTACACCTTC
CDR3: CSARGQGTNYGYTF

J: TRBJ2-1
V: TRBV5-6
D: TRBD2
size: .
DNA: TGTGCCAGCAGCTTGGGGAGCGGGAGAGCCTACAATGAGCAGTTCTTC
CDR3: CASSLGSGRAYNEQFF

J: TRBJ2-3
V: TRBV18
D: .
size: many
DNA: TGTGCCAGCTCACCACCCCTGGACGCGACAGATACGCAGTATTTT
CDR3: CASSPPLDATDTQYF

J: TRBJ1-5
V: TRBV23-1
D: .
size: few
DNA: TGCGCCAGCGGACTAATCAGGACGGACGATAGCAATCAGCCCCAGCATTTT
CDR3: CASGLIRTDDSNQPQHF

J: TRBJ2-1
V: TRBV6-1
D: TRBD2
size: .
DNA: TGTGCCAGCCGGACTAGCGGGGGACCCTACAATGAGCAGTTCTTC
CDR3: CASRTSGGPYNEQFF

J: TRBJ2-3
V: TRBV4-2
D: TRBD1
size: few
DNA: TGTGCCAGCAGCCAACCCGCCACCGGGACAGGGGGAACAGATACGCAGTATTTT
CDR3: CASSQPATGTGGTDTQYF

J: TRBJ2-2
V: TRBV5-1
D: .
size: .
DNA: TGCGCCAGCAGCTTTACTCCGGGACCCGGCGGGGAGCTGTTTTTT
CDR3: CASSFTPGPGGELFF

J: TRBJ1-2
V: TRBV20-1
D: .
size: few
DNA: TGCAGTGCTAGAGACAGGACCTATGGCTACACCTTC
CDR3: CSARDRTYGYTF

J: TRBJ2-1
V: TRBV19
D: .
size: .
DNA: TGTGCCAGTAGTATTATCGGGAGTACAAATGAGCAGTTCTTC
CDR3: CASSIIGSTNEQFF

J: TRBJ1-1
V: TRBV29-1
D: .
size: .
DNA: TGCAGCTCCCGCAGGGGAACCGTAGGACCTGAAGCTTTCTTT
CDR3: CSSRRGTVGPEAFF

J: TRBJ2-7
V: TRBV21-1
D: .
size: .
DNA: TGTGCCAGCAGCAAAGTGTGGGGTCTAGCGGGAGTATACGAGCAGTACTTC
CDR3: CASSKVWGLAGVYEQYF

J: TRBJ1-5
V: TRBV5-4
D: TRBD1
size: .
DNA: TGTGCCAGCAGCAATGGAGGACAGGGCAGGGGTCAGCCCCAGCATTTT
CDR3: CASSNGGQGRGQPQHF

J: TRBJ2-5
V: TRBV20-1
D: .
size: .
DNA: TGCAGTGCTAGAGATCACCCCCCGAATCGGGAAGAGACCCAGTACTTC
CDR3: CSARDHPPNREETQYF

J: TRBJ1-3
V: TRBV2
D: .
size: .
DNA: TGTGCCAGCACCGGGGGGGCAGTCATCTCTGGAAACACCATATATTTT
CDR3: CASTGGAVISGNTIYF